Below, one T cell receptor beta chain is given with its context. Its antigen remains unidentified. The entry originates in a study of monozygotic twins with inflammatory bowel disease. Study-wide findings and caveats: Evidence did not back any single strong signal or clonotype linked to IBD. Diversity of TCRbeta measured by inverse Simpson was lower in IBD patients than in healthy co-twins.

This CDR3 has 13 residues. Germline-derived CDR1 and CDR2 are KGHDR and SFDVKD. The RNA usage for each TCR library was roughly 3,300 ng of total RNA. Molecular identifiers with 6-nucleotide sample barcodes were added during cDNA synthesis via template switching. Reanalyzing the 5' RACE reads, TCRdb keeps one entry per CDR3 protein, without DNA. This specimen shows about 210,000 distinct CDR3 sequences; the ten leading clones hold around 1.5%. The TCR sequence derives from a human donor with ulcerative colitis or Crohn's disease, or a healthy co-twin of an affected twin (not recorded which). The source material was blood. This chain links TRBV24-1 with TRBJ1-6. The CDR3 sequence: CATNADPRSPLHF.